The 4 T cell receptor beta chains given below trace back to one sample, sequenced in a study of blood T cell repertoires in COVID-19. Assay: immunoSEQ multiplex PCR; the TCRdb copy retains only in-frame clones and omits some. Among about 420,000 clones listed, about 90% were seen once. The specimen was peripheral blood. The origin of the receptors is a man between 18 and 35 years old with COVID-19, enrolled during active disease.

V usage is TRBV19 and J usage is TRBJ2-5; 7 bases match TRBD1. The CDR3 length is 13 residues. V trimming: 6 bases; J trimming: 3 bases; junction bases outside the gene matches: 4. Germline V gene lookup returns CDR1 LNHDA and CDR2 SQIVND (reference sequence). The CDR3 spells CASSYDREETQYF. For the CDR3, the DNA is TGTGCCAGTAGCTACGACAGGGAAGAGACCCAGTACTTC.

The chain recombines TRBV18 with TRBJ2-3; tentative D call: TRBD2 (6 bases). Trimming cost V 4 bases and J 0 bases, with 14 bases left between them. CDR3 length: 16 amino acids. CDR1 is KGHSH, CDR2 LQKENI, per germline. CDR3 loop: CASSRRTSGSTDTQYF. The CDR3 coding sequence is TGTGCCAGCTCACGACGGACGAGCGGGAGCACAGATACGCAGTATTTT.

The chain joins TRBV24-1 to TRBJ2-1, with 11 bases identical to TRBD2. This CDR3 region has 17 residues. Germline-derived CDR1 and CDR2 are KGHDR and SFDVKD. The trim removed 2 bases at V and 7 bases at J, leaving 9 bases unmatched. CDR3 DNA: TGTGCCACCAGTGATTCCAACTCTAGCGGGGGGCAGAATGAGCAGTTCTTC. Protein sequence: CATSDSNSSGGQNEQFF.

The chain recombines TRBV6-5 with TRBJ2-1; TRBD1 aligns across 7 bases. The CDR3 spans 15 residues. Trimming took 4 bases from V and 10 from J; bases not matched to a gene: 13. CDR1 is MNHEY, CDR2 SVGAGI, per germline. The CDR3 sequence is CASSFDRAARWEQFF. The CDR3 DNA is TGTGCCAGCAGTTTCGACAGGGCCGCGAGGTGGGAGCAGTTCTTC.